Following are 6 T cell receptor beta chains from one sample sequenced in a study of identical twins. TCRdb re-analysed the 5' RACE reads in MiXCR, keeping a single row per CDR3 protein. The data hold hundreds of thousands of distinct CDR3 sequences, with approximately 13% observed a single time. The sample was also linked to a second study, of yellow fever vaccine responses in identical twins.

Sequencing input: PBMCs. The receptors here all came from a woman aged 18-29 years in good health.

This sequence joins TRBV3-1 and TRBJ2-1, with 7 nucleotides matching TRBD2. The J segment lost 7 bases and the V segment lost 1 base, leaving 7 bases of the junction unmatched. Germline CDR1 reads LGHDT; CDR2 reads YNNKEL (reference sequence). This CDR3 comprises 15 residues. The CDR3 DNA sequence: TGTGCCAGCAGCCAAGGGATAGCGGGTGGGAATGAGCAGTTCTTC. Its translation is CASSQGIAGGNEQFF.

This clonotype has a count of ten or more. This sequence joins TRBV10-3 and TRBJ2-7; D unclear. This CDR3 has 17 amino acids. Per germline, CDR1 ENHRY and CDR2 SYGVKD. V lost 1 base and J 3 bases, leaving 19 bases between the germline ends. CDR3 loop: CAISELPPDVGIYEQYV. In nucleotides, the CDR3 is TGTGCCATCAGTGAGTTACCTCCAGATGTGGGGATCTACGAGCAGTACGTC.

In its sample, this clonotype was seen a few times. The rearrangement joins TRBV5-1 to TRBJ2-7; 11 nucleotides align to TRBD1. CDR1 SGHRS and CDR2 YFSETQ come from the germline V gene. The ends lost 4 bases at V and 4 bases at J; junction bases unmatched: 7. The CDR3 is 15 amino acids. In DNA form, the CDR3 reads TGCGCCAGCAGCCTCCACCGGGACAGGGGGTACGAGCAGTACTTC. Amino acids: CASSLHRDRGYEQYF.

This clonotype was found a few times. The rearrangement links TRBV7-7 to TRBJ2-5; 8 bases are a match to TRBD2. V lost 4 bases to trimming and J lost 6 bases; unmatched junction nucleotides: 7. CDR3 length equals 14 residues. Germline CDR1 is SSHAT and CDR2 is FNYEAQ (reference sequence). As DNA, the CDR3 is TGTGCCAGCAGCTCCAGCGGGAGAGGGAAGACCCAGTACTTC. Its translation: CASSSSGRGKTQYF.

This chain links TRBV12-3 or TRBV12-4 with TRBJ1-5, with 7 bases that match TRBD1. The CDR3 loop spans 14 amino acids. With V trimmed by 2 bases and J by 11 bases, 9 bases remained unmatched. CDR3 nucleotides: TGTGCCAGCAGTTTAACCACGACAGGGACGACCCAGCATTTT. Translating gives CASSLTTTGTTQHF.

The chain couples TRBV20-1 to TRBJ1-2; 7 nucleotides match TRBD1. Germline assignment: CDR1 DFQATT and CDR2 SNEGSKA (reference sequence). J was trimmed by 3 bases and V by 3 bases; bases with no gene match: 7. The CDR3 is 14 residues long. CDR3 loop: CSARGGQTDYGYTF. The CDR3 region has the DNA TGCAGTGCTAGGGGGGGACAGACGGACTATGGCTACACCTTC.